Following are 9 T cell receptor beta chains from one sample sequenced in a study of T cells after yellow fever vaccination (dated by TCRdb to the late 2010s). This sample's treatment or condition label indicates: live attenuated yellow fever vaccine strain. The library was produced with 5' RACE. Reads for this sample came from an Illumina NovaSeq 6000. The public sequencing data were trimmed at Q25 with fastp and processed into clonotypes with MiXCR by TCRdb, which kept only in-frame beta chains. Every distinct CDR3 protein forms one entry, paired with its most common genes and DNA. In all, the sample holds hundreds of thousands of distinct CDR3 sequences, and approximately 18% of those were seen once. The ten top clones hold roughly 19% of the sample. This specimen was PBMCs, taken before the yellow fever booster vaccination. The receptors were sampled from a man aged 18-30 years who received the YFV17D yellow fever vaccine.

The rearrangement links TRBV7-9 to TRBJ1-3; no clear D gene. V was cut by 2 bases and J by 0 bases, with 5 bases left in between. Germline assignment: CDR1 SEHNR and CDR2 FQNEAQ (reference sequence). The CDR3 covers 14 residues. The CDR3 protein is CASSLTNSGNTIYF. DNA for the CDR3: TGTGCCAGCAGCTTAACGAACTCTGGAAACACCATATATTTT.

V is TRBV20-1 and J is TRBJ1-4; D is possibly TRBD1 (5 bases). Trimming left V 6 bases short and J 4 bases short, with 18 bases between. This CDR3 is built from 15 residues. The germline CDR1 and CDR2 sequences are DFQATT and SNEGSKA (reference sequence). CDR3 nucleotide sequence: TGCAGTGCGCGCAACCCGGGACGGAATAATGAAAAACTGTTTTTT. Translated: CSARNPGRNNEKLFF.

This clonotype was observed a handful of times. The rearrangement links TRBV7-2 to TRBJ2-5, with 8 bases fitting TRBD1. CDR1 is SGHTA and CDR2 is FQGNSA in the germline V gene. This CDR3 region has 14 residues. V lost 4 bases to trimming and J lost 7 bases; unmatched junction nucleotides: 8. The CDR3 region is CASSSADRARTQYF. The CDR3 coding sequence is TGTGCCAGCAGCTCAGCGGACAGGGCGCGGACCCAGTACTTC.

This clonotype was detected a few times. The V gene is TRBV6-2 or TRBV6-3, the J gene TRBJ2-2; a possible D gene is TRBD1 (6 bases). Between the trimmed V and J ends, which lost 6 bases and 2 bases, there was a span of 22 bases. Per the germline V gene, CDR1 is MNHEY and CDR2 is SVGEGT. There are 18 residues in the CDR3. The CDR3 spells CASRSLLLQGLNTGELFF. CDR3 bases: TGTGCCAGCAGATCCCTCTTGCTTCAGGGGCTAAACACCGGGGAGCTGTTTTTT.

This clonotype was counted between two and nine times. This chain links TRBV20-1 with TRBJ2-2, with D perhaps TRBD2 (5 bases). This CDR3 is 15 amino acids long. With 6 bases removed from V and 0 bases from J, the gap between germline ends came to 14 bases. Per germline, CDR1 DFQATT and CDR2 SNEGSKA (reference sequence). CDR3 sequence reads: CSARRGSANTGELFF. CDR3 bases: TGCAGTGCCCGTCGGGGATCAGCGAACACCGGGGAGCTGTTTTTT.

This clonotype was detected a few times. The chain recombines TRBV10-3 with TRBJ2-3, with D possibly being TRBD1 or TRBD2 (5 bases each). This CDR3 is built from 14 residues. Trimming removed 7 bases from V and 5 bases from J, with 16 bases in between. Per germline, CDR1 ENHRY and CDR2 SYGVKD. CDR3 DNA sequence: TGTGCCATCACGGCGCAGGGCGGAGGAGATACGCAGTATTTT. Its translation: CAITAQGGGDTQYF.

This chain uses TRBV6-5 with TRBJ2-3; D might be TRBD1 (6 bases). The germline V gene encodes CDR1 MNHEY and CDR2 SVGAGI. This CDR3 spans 13 amino acids. Trimming took 1 base from V and 8 from J, leaving 10 bases between them. The chain's CDR3 is CASSYLGARTQYF. The CDR3 DNA reads as TGTGCCAGCAGTTACTTGGGGGCGCGTACGCAGTATTTT.

The CDR3 DNA is TGTGCCAGCAGCCAAGACAGGGTGGAAAGAGATACGCAGTATTTT. Amino acid sequence: CASSQDRVERDTQYF. The chain is built from TRBV5-4 and TRBJ2-3, with 7 bases that match TRBD1. Germline V CDR1 and CDR2: SGHNT, YYREEE (reference sequence). This CDR3 is 15 amino acids long. V lost 4 bases and J lost 5; bases outside the gene matches: 10.

A few counts support this clonotype. V usage is TRBV29-1 and J usage is TRBJ2-3; 8 nucleotides match TRBD1. Trimming took 6 bases from V and 6 from J; bases not matched to a gene: 14. Germline-derived CDR1 and CDR2 are SQVTM and ANQGSEA. This CDR3 comprises 15 residues. For the CDR3, the DNA is TGCAGCGTGTCTGGGACAGGCCTTGGGGAGGATACGCAGTATTTT. Translated: CSVSGTGLGEDTQYF.